This TCR beta chain was retrieved from a study of blood T cell repertoires in COVID-19. In the study overall: Samples of COVID-19 (acute and convalescent) were obtained from the United States, Italy and Spain. Sources were T cells, B-cell-depleted T cells, or PBMCs; the material itself was cDNA or gDNA.

Authors' methods: Reference gene primer amplification in the assay estimated nucleated cell counts. Generated by immunoSEQ multiplex PCR, the TCRdb table keeps only in-frame clones and is missing some. V and J calls and clone size are those listed in that table; D and trimming were worked out from the DNA. The table records roughly 250,000 clones, over 75% of them present only once. V lost 6 bases to trimming and J lost 7 bases; unmatched junction nucleotides: 15. In germline, CDR1 is SGHRS, CDR2 YFSETQ. The CDR3 has 17 residues. The chain is built from TRBV5-1 and TRBJ2-2; 10 bases line up with TRBD2. This TCR was sampled from a human donor in a cohort sampled during active COVID-19. Sequencing was done on a sample of peripheral blood. The CDR3 loop reads CASTISSGSTTGGELFF. As DNA, the CDR3 is TGCGCCAGCACGATTTCTAGCGGGAGTACGACAGGCGGGGAGCTGTTTTTT.